This TCR beta chain originates from a study of PD-1 blockade in classical Hodgkin lymphoma. Noted time point: newly diagnosed, previously untreated cHL patient sample. CD4+ T cells were purified from thawed PBMCs by magnetic negative selection. The CDR3 totals 11 residues. The V end lost 2 bases, the J end lost 6 bases, and 1 base lay between the germline ends. The V gene's germline CDR1 is SEHNR and CDR2 FQNEAQ (reference sequence). Generated by immunoSEQ multiplex PCR, the TCRdb table keeps only in-frame clones and is missing some. Of 20,000 to 25,000 clones in the sample, roughly 90% were seen once.

The chain uses TRBV7-9 and TRBJ1-4; no clear D gene. The sample taken for sequencing was CD4+ T cells from blood. The sequence derives from a human donor with classical Hodgkin lymphoma. CDR3 protein: CASSLYEKLFF. CDR3 in DNA: TGTGCCAGCAGCTTATATGAAAAACTGTTTTTT.